This TCR beta chain was retrieved from a study of cytotoxic CD8 clonotypes in ibrutinib-treated CLL. Study summary: Sample averages reached about 250,000 productive templates and tens of thousands of productive rearrangements.

This clone was seen a handful of times. The antigen remains undetermined. Produced via immunoSEQ multiplex PCR; TCRdb's table is partial and in-frame only. The data show about 160,000 clones, over 65% seen once. Study observations and caveats: Patients had baseline clonality above age-matched healthy donors, and this clonality moved with circulating CD8+ T-cell counts. Public clonotypes were rare and shrank or held steady on treatment. Clonality grew at ibrutinib response; at progression, it decreased back toward baseline.

The CDR3 has 14 residues. V was pared by 6 bases and J by 7 bases, with 9 bases of the junction left unmatched. CDR1 is MNHNS, CDR2 SASEGT, per germline. Specimen: PBMCs, collected after 12 months of ibrutinib treatment. The sequence was collected from a human donor with chronic lymphocytic leukemia. The chain uses TRBV6-1 and TRBJ2-4, with TRBD1 matching 7 bases. The CDR3 DNA follows: TGTGCCAGCAGCGCCGACCCGACAGGGAACATTCAGTACTTC. This codes for CASSADPTGNIQYF.